The source of this TCR beta chain is a study of T-cell reconstitution after alpha-beta-depleted transplantation in children. Findings and limits, study-wide: By one year post-transplant, T-cell counts and diversity largely arose from T cells that were newly produced. Roughly two months post-transplant, alpha-beta T cells reportedly originated from several hundred graft clones that had expanded.

Researchers prepared the TCRbeta library using unique molecular identifiers, the study reports. TCRdb re-analysed the PCR reads in MiXCR, keeping a single row per CDR3 protein. Found here are some 200,000 distinct CDR3 sequences, approximately 11% of them singletons; the top ten hold under 30%. V lost 4 bases to trimming and J lost 3 bases, with 7 bases between them. The CDR3 is 13 residues long. CDR1 and CDR2 from the germline V gene are SNHLY and FYNNEI. Ten or more counts support this clonotype. Its target is not known. The sample was PBMCs, taken before TCRalphabeta/CD19-depleted stem cell transplant. This chain connects TRBV2 to TRBJ1-5, with D unresolved. This TCR was recovered from a child under two years old with acute myeloid leukemia, due to receive a stem cell transplant. The CDR3 nucleotides read TGTGCCAGCAGTGCCGGGCTCAATCAGCCCCAGCATTTT. The encoded protein is CASSAGLNQPQHF.